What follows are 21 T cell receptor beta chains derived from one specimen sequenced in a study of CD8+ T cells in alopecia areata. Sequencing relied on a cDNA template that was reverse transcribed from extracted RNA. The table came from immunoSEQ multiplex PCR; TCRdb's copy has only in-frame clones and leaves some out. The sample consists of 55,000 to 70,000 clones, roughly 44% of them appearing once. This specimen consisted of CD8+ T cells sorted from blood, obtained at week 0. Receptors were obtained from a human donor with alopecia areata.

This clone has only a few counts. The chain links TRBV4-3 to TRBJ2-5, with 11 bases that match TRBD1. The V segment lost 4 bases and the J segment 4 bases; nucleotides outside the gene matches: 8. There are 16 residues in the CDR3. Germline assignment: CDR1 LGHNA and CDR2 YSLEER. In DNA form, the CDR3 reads TGCGCCAGCAGCCGAGGGCGGACAGGGGGCAGAGAGACCCAGTACTTC. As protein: CASSRGRTGGRETQYF.

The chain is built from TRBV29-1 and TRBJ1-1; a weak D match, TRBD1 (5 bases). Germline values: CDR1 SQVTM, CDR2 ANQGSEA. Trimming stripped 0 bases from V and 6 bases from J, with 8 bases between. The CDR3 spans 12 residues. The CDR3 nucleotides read TGCAGCGTTGAAGAGGGGCACCCTGAAGCTTTCTTT. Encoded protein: CSVEEGHPEAFF.

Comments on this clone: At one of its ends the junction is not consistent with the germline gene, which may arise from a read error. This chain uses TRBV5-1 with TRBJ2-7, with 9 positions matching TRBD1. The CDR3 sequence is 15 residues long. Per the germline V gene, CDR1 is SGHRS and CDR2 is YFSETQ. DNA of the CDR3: TGCGCCAGCAGCTTGACAGGGGGCGATTCCTCCGAGCAGTACTTC. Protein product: CASSLTGGDSSEQYF.

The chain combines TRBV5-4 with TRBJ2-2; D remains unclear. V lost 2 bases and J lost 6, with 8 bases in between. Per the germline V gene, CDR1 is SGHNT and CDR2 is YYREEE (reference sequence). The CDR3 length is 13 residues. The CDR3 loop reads CASSLKGSGELFF. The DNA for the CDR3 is TGTGCCAGCAGCTTAAAGGGATCCGGGGAGCTGTTTTTT.

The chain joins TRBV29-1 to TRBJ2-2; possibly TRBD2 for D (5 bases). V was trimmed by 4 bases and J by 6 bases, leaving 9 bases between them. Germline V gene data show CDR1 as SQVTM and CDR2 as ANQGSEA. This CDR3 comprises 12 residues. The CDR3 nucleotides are TGCAGCGTTGCTATGAGGGCCGGGGAGCTGTTTTTT. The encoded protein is CSVAMRAGELFF.

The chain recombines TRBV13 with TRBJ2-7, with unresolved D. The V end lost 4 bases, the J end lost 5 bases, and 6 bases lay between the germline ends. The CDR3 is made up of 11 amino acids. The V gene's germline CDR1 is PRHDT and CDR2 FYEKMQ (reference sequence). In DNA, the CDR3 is TGTGCCAGCAGCTCCCCGCACGAGCAGTACTTC. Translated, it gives CASSSPHEQYF.

The CDR3 region is CASSLGLAGLYEQYF. In nucleotides, the CDR3 is TGTGCCAGCAGTTTAGGACTAGCGGGACTCTACGAGCAGTACTTC. The V call is TRBV27, the J call TRBJ2-7, with 12 positions matching TRBD2. With V trimmed by 2 bases and J by 3 bases, 2 bases remained unmatched. The CDR3 sequence is 15 residues long. Per germline, CDR1 MNHEY and CDR2 SMNVEV (reference sequence).

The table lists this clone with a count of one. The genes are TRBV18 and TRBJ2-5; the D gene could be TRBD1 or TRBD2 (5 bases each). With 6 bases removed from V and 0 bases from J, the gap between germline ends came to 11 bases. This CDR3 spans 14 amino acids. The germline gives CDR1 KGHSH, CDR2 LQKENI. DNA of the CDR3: TGTGCCAGCTCTCCGGGGCCCTACCAAGAGACCCAGTACTTC. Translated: CASSPGPYQETQYF. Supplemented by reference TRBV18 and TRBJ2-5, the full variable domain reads NAGVMQNPRHLVRRRGQEARLRCSPMKGHSHVYWYRQLPEEGLKFMVYLQKENIIDESGMPKERFSAEFPKEGPSILRIQQVVRGDSAAYFCASSPGPYQETQYFGPGTRLLVL.

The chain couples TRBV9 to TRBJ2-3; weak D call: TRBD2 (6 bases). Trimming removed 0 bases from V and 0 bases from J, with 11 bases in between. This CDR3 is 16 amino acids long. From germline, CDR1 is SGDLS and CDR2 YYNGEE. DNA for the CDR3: TGTGCCAGCAGCGTAGGCGGGGCGACTAGCACAGATACGCAGTATTTT. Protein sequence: CASSVGGATSTDTQYF.

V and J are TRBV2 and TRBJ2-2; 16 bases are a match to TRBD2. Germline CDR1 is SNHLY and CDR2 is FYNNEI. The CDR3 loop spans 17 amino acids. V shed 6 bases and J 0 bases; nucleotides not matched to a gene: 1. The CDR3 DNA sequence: TGTGCCAGCAGGGGGACTAGCGGGAGGGCGAACACCGGGGAGCTGTTTTTT. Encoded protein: CASRGTSGRANTGELFF.

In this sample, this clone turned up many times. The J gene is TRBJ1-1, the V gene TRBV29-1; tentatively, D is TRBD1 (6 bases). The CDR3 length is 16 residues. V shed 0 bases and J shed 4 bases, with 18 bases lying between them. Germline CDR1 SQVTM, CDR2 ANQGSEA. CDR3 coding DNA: TGCAGCGTTGAAGATCTAGTGGCAGGGGATAGCACTGAAGCTTTCTTT. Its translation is CSVEDLVAGDSTEAFF.

DNA for the CDR3: TGTGCCAGCAGTGAAGCGCTCGGGACGAACACCGGGGAGCTGTTTTTT. It yields the protein CASSEALGTNTGELFF. This chain connects TRBV2 to TRBJ2-2, with D possibly being TRBD2 (5 bases). This CDR3 region has 16 residues. The V and J ends lost 0 bases and 0 bases respectively, with 8 bases between them. Germline CDR1 reads SNHLY; CDR2 reads FYNNEI. Based on the CDR3 plus reference TRBV2 and TRBJ2-2, the full variable domain is EPEVTQTPSHQVTQMGQEVILRCVPISNHLYFYWYRQILGQKVEFLVSFYNNEISEKSEIFDDQFSVERPDGSNFTLKIRSTKLEDSAMYFCASSEALGTNTGELFFGEGSRLTVL.

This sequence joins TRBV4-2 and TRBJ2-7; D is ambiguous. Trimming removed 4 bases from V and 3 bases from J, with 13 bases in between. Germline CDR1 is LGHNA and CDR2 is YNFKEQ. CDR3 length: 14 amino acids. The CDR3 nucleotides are TGTGCCAGCAGCCCCACCCCTCAGAGCTACGAGCAGTACTTC. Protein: CASSPTPQSYEQYF.

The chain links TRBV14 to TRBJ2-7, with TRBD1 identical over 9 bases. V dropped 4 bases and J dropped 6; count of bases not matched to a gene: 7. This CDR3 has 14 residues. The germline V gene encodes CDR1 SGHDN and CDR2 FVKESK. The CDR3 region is CASSRDRGSPEQYF. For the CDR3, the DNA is TGTGCCAGCAGCCGCGACAGGGGGAGTCCCGAGCAGTACTTC. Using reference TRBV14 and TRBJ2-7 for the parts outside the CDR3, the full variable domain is EAGVTQFPSHSVIEKGQTVTLRCDPISGHDNLYWYRRVMGKEIKFLLHFVKESKQDESGMPNNRFLAERTGGTYSTLKVQPAELEDSGVYFCASSRDRGSPEQYFGPGTRLTVT.

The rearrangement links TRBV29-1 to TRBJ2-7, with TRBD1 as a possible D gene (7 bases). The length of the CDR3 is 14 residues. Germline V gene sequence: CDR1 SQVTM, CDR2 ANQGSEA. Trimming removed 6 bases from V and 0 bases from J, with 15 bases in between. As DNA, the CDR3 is TGCAGCGTGACAGGGACTCCCAGCTCCTACGAGCAGTACTTC. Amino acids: CSVTGTPSSYEQYF.

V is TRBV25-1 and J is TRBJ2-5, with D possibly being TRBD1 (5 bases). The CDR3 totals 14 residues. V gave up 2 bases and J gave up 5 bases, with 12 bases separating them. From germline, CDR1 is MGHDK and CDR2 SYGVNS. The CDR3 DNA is TGTGCCAGCAGTGAAAACAGGAATTCGGAGACCCAGTACTTC. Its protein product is CASSENRNSETQYF. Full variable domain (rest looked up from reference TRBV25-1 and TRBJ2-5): EADIYQTPRYLVIGTGKKITLECSQTMGHDKMYWYQQDPGMELHLIHYSYGVNSTEKGDLSSESTVSRIRTEHFPLTLESARPSHTSQYLCASSENRNSETQYFGPGTRLLVL.

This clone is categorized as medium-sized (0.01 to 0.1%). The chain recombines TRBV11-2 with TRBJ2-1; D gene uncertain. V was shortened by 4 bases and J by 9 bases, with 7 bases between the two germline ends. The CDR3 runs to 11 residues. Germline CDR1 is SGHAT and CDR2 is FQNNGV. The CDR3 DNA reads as TGTGCCAGCAGCTCAATGAGTGAGCAGTTCTTC. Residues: CASSSMSEQFF.

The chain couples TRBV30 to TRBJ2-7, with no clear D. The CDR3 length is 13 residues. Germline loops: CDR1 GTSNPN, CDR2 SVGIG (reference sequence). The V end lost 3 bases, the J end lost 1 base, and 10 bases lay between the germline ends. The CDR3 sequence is CAWRALGSYEQYF. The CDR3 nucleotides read TGTGCCTGGAGGGCCCTGGGGTCCTACGAGCAGTACTTC.

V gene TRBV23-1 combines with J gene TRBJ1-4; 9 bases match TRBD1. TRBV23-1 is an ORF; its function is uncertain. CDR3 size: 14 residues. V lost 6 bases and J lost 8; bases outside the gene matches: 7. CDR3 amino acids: CASSTEGTGEKLFF. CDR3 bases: TGCGCCAGCAGCACCGAGGGGACAGGGGAAAAACTGTTTTTT.

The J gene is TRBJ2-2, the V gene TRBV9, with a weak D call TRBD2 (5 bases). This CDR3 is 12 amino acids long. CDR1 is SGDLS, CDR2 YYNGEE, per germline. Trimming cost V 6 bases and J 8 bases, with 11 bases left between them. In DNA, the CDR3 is TGTGCCAGCAATGGACTGGAAGGGGAGCTGTTTTTT. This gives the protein CASNGLEGELFF.

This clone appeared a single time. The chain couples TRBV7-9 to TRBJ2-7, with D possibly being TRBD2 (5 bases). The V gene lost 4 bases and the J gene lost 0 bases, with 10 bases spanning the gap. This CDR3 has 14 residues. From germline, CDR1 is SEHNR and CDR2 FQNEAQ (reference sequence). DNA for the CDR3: TGTGCCAGCAGCTCCTGGACTGCCTCCTACGAGCAGTACTTC. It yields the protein CASSSWTASYEQYF.